The clone carrying this T cell receptor beta chain was seen more than once but under ten times. The data were obtained in a study of beta chain features in type 1 diabetes. V was clipped by 2 bases and J by 11 bases, with 20 bases between them. The CDR3 runs 15 residues. The V gene's germline CDR1 is SGHNT and CDR2 YYREEE (reference sequence). Blood was drawn once from each donor into heparinised tubes. The draws averaged about 120 mL. cDNA synthesis used the whole RNA isolate, giving expressed TCRB sequences. The read count averaged around 4 million across naive, central memory and regulatory T cell samples. TCRdb's table, derived via immunoSEQ multiplex PCR, lists solely in-frame clones and lacks some. This table holds 390,000 or so clones, about 14% found once.

The rearrangement links TRBV5-4 to TRBJ2-4, with a weak D call TRBD2 (6 bases). Sample: naive CD4+ T cells from blood. This TCR was sampled from a man aged 25-45 years in good health. CDR3 coding DNA: TGTGCCAGCAGCTTATCTTCTAACCGGGACTCAGTTCAGTACTTC. Residues: CASSLSSNRDSVQYF.